The TCR beta chain described here comes from a study of PD-1 blockade in classical Hodgkin lymphoma (TCRdb year 2020). In the study overall: Nivolumab dosing was 3 mg/kg intravenously every 2 weeks, continuing until either disease progression or unacceptable toxicity. The study used CyTOF and TCR beta sequencing to define a peripheral blood immune signature of response to PD-1 blockade in classical Hodgkin lymphoma. Here is what the overall study found, with its caveats: Diversity was lower in patients who began nivolumab less than 1 year after ASCT, so these patients were left out of later analyses to avoid confounding by immune reconstitution. Only a single clinical trial cohort was studied, and what caused the repertoire differences, possibly disease activity or prior therapy, remained undefined. Baseline TCR diversity was reported as lower in newly diagnosed patients than in healthy donors, and lower still in relapsed/refractory patients. Baseline diversity similar to that of newly diagnosed patients was observed in trial patients achieving complete response, whereas significantly lower diversity was observed in partial responders and progressors. By C4D1, a significant rise was seen in CD4+ TCR diversity but not in CD8+ TCR diversity (p=0.0027 vs p=0.16), and the rise was most apparent among complete responders (p=0.02).

In the paper's terms, the time point label means: cycle 4 day 1 (C4D1), after less than 7 weeks of nivolumab. Relapse after autologous stem cell transplantation had occurred in all trial patients, and cohorts A, B and C were distinguished by prior brentuximab vedotin exposure. Magnetic negative selection with a Miltenyi CD4+ T cell isolation kit was used to purify CD4+ T cells from thawed PBMCs. A total of fewer than 65 patients with relapsed/refractory classical Hodgkin lymphoma made up the trial cohort, and each patient's best overall response was complete response, partial response or progressive disease. Single-agent nivolumab was administered to trial patients in the multi-cohort phase II CheckMate 205 trial. Best overall response was determined by an independent review committee according to the 2007 International Working Group response criteria. Trial PBMCs were obtained immediately prior to nivolumab initiation (C1D1) and on therapy at cycle 2 day 1 and cycle 4 day 1. Peripheral blood was collected in 8 mL Vacutainer Cell Preparation Tubes, from which PBMCs were isolated by centrifugation and then cryopreserved. Purified CD4+ and CD8+ fractions were generated only in cases for which an additional PBMC sample was available. Magnetically labelled cells were removed on LS columns in a quadroMACS separator, and the flow-through was retained as the purified fraction.

The CDR1 and CDR2 encoded by the germline V gene (reference sequence) are PRHDT and FYEKMQ. V lost 5 bases and J lost 8 bases; the stretch between them is 12 bases long. Its CDR3 holds 12 amino acids, cysteine through phenylalanine. Only the CDR3 DNA is retained, 36 bases long and in frame from the first base. This clone has only one observation. Its antigen remains unidentified. Per-base quality was not reported, and no clone a single base away is much larger than it. The Qiagen DNeasy kit was used to extract genomic DNA both from unsorted PBMCs and from the negatively selected CD4+ and CD8+ fractions. Using primers that anneal to V and J segments, immunoSEQ multiplex PCR amplified the TCR beta CDR3 regions. A synthetic immune receptor repertoire was used to minimize amplification bias, and any residual bias was removed computationally once sequencing was done. Per the original workflow: Custom Python scripts were used to quantify repertoire diversity as the Shannon entropy index. The unsorted, CD4+ and CD8+ repertoires were each analyzed separately, with the exception of combined analyses, where CD4+ and CD8+ sequences were merged in silico. A clone counted as expanded when the clone's frequency after treatment rose at least 2-fold relative to C1D1, and clones undetected at baseline were given a pseudocount of 0.5. Singleton clones were defined as clones with 0 or 1 copy at C1D1, and non-singleton clones were defined as clones with 2 or more copies. By matching protein sequences in sorted samples from the same patient, clones expanded in unsorted samples were annotated as CD4+, CD8+ or unknown. Wilcoxon tests were applied to paired samples to test diversity changes from C1D1 to C4D1. TCRdb re-hosts the immuneACCESS table, in-frame sequences only. Its copies lack some clones; in the studies checked, an unresolved V gene accounts for under half of them, and the cause for the rest is not known. That table gives V, J and clone size, and the DNA gave D and trimming. This sample comprises fewer than 35,000 clones, about 80% of them detected only once. The ten largest clones take up under 1% of the sample.

The receptor chain draws on TRBV13 and TRBJ1-1, with TRBD1 tentatively as D gene (5 bases match). The origin of this receptor is a human donor with classical Hodgkin lymphoma. Material: CD4+ T cells from blood, obtained before the fourth cycle of nivolumab. The CDR3 reads CASSLWGREAFF. Here is the DNA: TGTGCCAGCAGCCTTTGGGGCAGAGAAGCTTTCTTT.